Listed below are T cell receptor beta chains from one sample, sequenced in a study of CD8+CD57+ T cells in acquired aplastic anemia. Each CDR3 protein gets one entry after TCRdb re-called the reads with MiXCR. The sample shows around 190,000 distinct CDR3 sequences, about 50% of them seen only once. The material sequenced was sorted CD4+, CD8+, or CD8+CD57+ T cells (not recorded which) from PBMCs. The source is a human donor with aplastic anemia. The CDR3 runs from the conserved cysteine through the conserved F or W. A D gene is named only where the DNA matches it firmly. Size is stated for part of the rows, as once, few or many counts, or as a class when the clone is expanded.

CDR3,DNA,V,size,D,J
CASSSGTGIGGYTF,TGTGCCAGCAGCTCCGGGACAGGGATCGGTGGCTACACCTTC,TRBV7-9,few,TRBD1,TRBJ1-2
CASSLTSYGYTF,TGTGCCAGCAGCTTAACCAGTTATGGCTACACCTTC,TRBV7-9,.,.,TRBJ1-2
CASSVGLAERETQYF,TGTGCCAGCAGCGTAGGACTAGCGGAACGAGAGACCCAGTACTTC,TRBV9,many,TRBD2,TRBJ2-5
CSASTQGPYNEQFF,TGCAGTGCTAGTACACAGGGACCCTACAATGAGCAGTTCTTC,TRBV20-1,.,.,TRBJ2-1
CASSLGGAYGYTF,TGTGCCAGCAGCTTGGGAGGGGCCTATGGCTACACCTTC,TRBV5-5,many,.,TRBJ1-2
CSARLGQGGTGELFF,TGCAGTGCTAGACTAGGACAGGGGGGGACCGGGGAGCTGTTTTTT,TRBV20-1,many,TRBD1,TRBJ2-2
CASSLRASGEMQYF,TGTGCCAGCAGCTTACGCGCTAGCGGGGAGATGCAGTATTTT,TRBV7-2,many,TRBD2,TRBJ2-3
CASSYTGEGDPQHF,TGTGCCAGCAGTTACACAGGGGAGGGGGATCCCCAGCATTTT,TRBV6-5,.,TRBD1,TRBJ1-5
CATSNHRVNYYEQYF,TGTGCCACCAGCAACCACAGGGTCAACTACTACGAGCAGTACTTC,TRBV15,many,.,TRBJ2-7
CASSEAGRGAGIQYF,TGTGCCAGCAGTGAAGCGGGGCGGGGAGCGGGTATTCAGTACTTC,TRBV6-1,.,.,TRBJ2-4
CSVEDQGRGAFF,TGCAGCGTTGAAGATCAGGGGCGAGGGGCTTTCTTT,TRBV29-1,few,.,TRBJ1-1
CASSLRVAGRGNTEAFF,TGTGCCAGCAGCTTGAGGGTCGCTGGCAGGGGGAACACTGAAGCTTTCTTT,TRBV5-6,.,.,TRBJ1-1
CASSRLAGDDTGELFF,TGTGCCAGCAGCCGCCTAGCGGGGGACGACACCGGGGAGCTGTTTTTT,TRBV4-2,many,TRBD2,TRBJ2-2
CATSDFANQPQHF,TGTGCCACCAGTGATTTTGCCAATCAGCCCCAGCATTTT,TRBV24-1,many,.,TRBJ1-5
CASSNSRQGSGEKLFF,TGTGCCAGCAGCAATAGCCGGCAGGGCTCGGGTGAAAAACTGTTTTTT,TRBV7-6,.,.,TRBJ1-4
CASSSWGAQDGELFF,TGTGCCAGCAGCTCCTGGGGGGCGCAAGACGGGGAGCTGTTTTTT,TRBV7-6,.,.,TRBJ2-2
CASSDPRTGGYEQFF,TGTGCCAGCAGTGACCCCCGGACAGGGGGATATGAGCAGTTCTTC,TRBV25-1,.,TRBD1,TRBJ2-1
CSVRDRENYEQYF,TGCAGCGTCCGGGACAGGGAGAACTACGAGCAGTACTTC,TRBV29-1,.,TRBD1,TRBJ2-7
CASSSHQAGGYGYTF,TGTGCCAGCAGTTCTCACCAGGCCGGGGGCTATGGCTACACCTTC,TRBV2,few,.,TRBJ1-2
CATSGPRPGGYGYTF,TGTGCCACCAGTGGTCCGAGACCAGGGGGGTATGGCTACACCTTC,TRBV24-1,.,TRBD1,TRBJ1-2
CASSEWAKGEQFF,TGTGCCAGCAGTGAGTGGGCAAAGGGTGAGCAGTTCTTC,TRBV2,many,.,TRBJ2-1
CAWSVPPRDTEAFF,TGTGCCTGGAGTGTACCCCCCAGAGACACTGAAGCTTTCTTT,TRBV30,.,.,TRBJ1-1
CASSSLSGDDFLHF,TGTGCCAGCAGCTCCCTTTCGGGGGATGATTTCCTCCACTTT,TRBV27,.,.,TRBJ1-6
CASSLDGRVGSEQYF,TGTGCCAGCAGCTTAGATGGCAGGGTGGGCAGCGAGCAGTACTTC,TRBV11-2,few,.,TRBJ2-7
CASSQLAGGPDTQYF,TGCGCCAGCAGCCAACTAGCGGGGGGGCCAGATACGCAGTATTTT,TRBV4-1,many,TRBD2,TRBJ2-3
CASSINNNEQFF,TGTGCCAGCAGCATCAATAACAATGAGCAGTTCTTC,TRBV7-3,.,.,TRBJ2-1
CASSVGSENSPLHF,TGTGCCAGCAGCGTAGGATCGGAAAATTCACCCCTCCACTTT,TRBV9,.,.,TRBJ1-6
CASSLGDRAAGETQYF,TGCGCCAGCAGCTTGGGAGACAGGGCGGCAGGGGAGACCCAGTACTTC,TRBV5-1,many,TRBD1,TRBJ2-5
CASSSRDSGNGYTF,TGTGCCAGCAGTTCCCGGGACAGCGGGAATGGCTACACCTTC,TRBV7-2,.,TRBD1,TRBJ1-2
CASSSGTGGETQYF,TGTGCCAGCAGCTCCGGGACAGGGGGAGAGACCCAGTACTTC,TRBV5-8,many,TRBD1,TRBJ2-5
CASSSATDRADEQFF,TGTGCCAGCAGCTCAGCAACCGACAGGGCCGATGAGCAGTTCTTC,TRBV7-2,many,TRBD1,TRBJ2-1
CASSDLGNQETQYF,TGCGCCAGCAGTGATCTCGGAAACCAAGAGACCCAGTACTTC,TRBV10-2,.,.,TRBJ2-5
CASSAGQGRMELAKNIQYF,TGTGCCAGCAGTGCGGGACAGGGGAGAATGGAGCTAGCCAAAAACATTCAGTACTTC,TRBV6-1,few,TRBD1,TRBJ2-4
CATEWLGTQYF,TGTGCCACCGAGTGGTTGGGGACCCAGTACTTC,TRBV24-1,.,.,TRBJ2-5
CSGDQTGGTEDFF,TGCAGCGGAGACCAGACAGGGGGAACTGAAGATTTCTTT,TRBV29-1,.,TRBD1,TRBJ1-1
CASSRGGDTEAFF,TGCGCCAGCAGCCGCGGGGGGGACACTGAAGCTTTCTTT,TRBV5-1,many,.,TRBJ1-1
CSAARDMNTEAFF,TGCAGCGCTGCGCGGGATATGAACACTGAAGCTTTCTTT,TRBV29-1,many,.,TRBJ1-1
CASRDFTGTGLNTEAFF,TGTGCCAGCAGGGATTTTACCGGGACAGGCTTGAACACTGAAGCTTTCTTT,TRBV6-5,few,TRBD1,TRBJ1-1
CASREVRDTPNYGYTF,TGTGCCAGTAGGGAGGTCCGGGACACACCTAACTATGGCTACACCTTC,TRBV19,.,.,TRBJ1-2
CASSQASGDGYTF,TGTGCCAGCAGCCAAGCTTCAGGGGATGGCTACACCTTC,TRBV4-2,many,.,TRBJ1-2
CASSTEGRGAQHF,TGTGCCAGTAGTACGGAGGGGCGGGGAGCCCAGCATTTT,TRBV19,.,.,TRBJ1-5
CASSWTGTVYNEQFF,TGCGCCAGCAGCTGGACCGGGACAGTATACAATGAGCAGTTCTTC,TRBV5-1,.,TRBD1,TRBJ2-1
CASGRASGANVLTF,TGTGCCAGCGGTCGGGCCTCTGGGGCCAACGTCCTGACTTTC,TRBV7-3,many,.,TRBJ2-6
CASSSTTSFLYNEQFF,TGTGCCAGTAGTTCAACGACTAGCTTCCTCTACAATGAGCAGTTCTTC,TRBV19,.,TRBD2,TRBJ2-1
CATRGDRGYSGELFF,TGTGCCACCCGGGGGGACAGGGGATATTCCGGGGAGCTGTTTTTT,TRBV25-1,many,TRBD1,TRBJ2-2
CSVRTGGGGNQPQHF,TGCAGCGTTAGGACAGGGGGTGGGGGCAATCAGCCCCAGCATTTT,TRBV29-1,few,TRBD1,TRBJ1-5
CSVEGTSGGVNEQFF,TGCAGCGTTGAAGGGACTAGCGGGGGGGTCAATGAGCAGTTCTTC,TRBV29-1,.,TRBD2,TRBJ2-1
CASRQPPGETQYF,TGTGCCAGCAGACAGCCCCCGGGGGAGACCCAGTACTTC,TRBV6-1,once,.,TRBJ2-5
CASSKLWRGGTEAFF,TGTGCCAGCAGTAAGTTATGGAGGGGAGGCACTGAAGCTTTCTTT,TRBV6-2/TRBV6-3,.,.,TRBJ1-1
CASSLSSGGTETQYF,TGTGCCAGCAGCTTGTCTAGCGGGGGGACAGAGACCCAGTACTTC,TRBV7-3,many,TRBD2,TRBJ2-5
CASSWDRGNYGYTF,TGTGCCAGCAGCTGGGACAGGGGAAACTATGGCTACACCTTC,TRBV5-5,many,TRBD1,TRBJ1-2
CASSNSPDTQYF,TGTGCCAGCAGTAATAGTCCAGATACGCAGTATTTT,TRBV2,.,.,TRBJ2-3
CASSLGLASSYEQYF,TGTGCCAGCAGTTTGGGGCTAGCGTCCTCCTACGAGCAGTACTTC,TRBV12-3/TRBV12-4,many,.,TRBJ2-7